This entry lists 31 T cell receptor beta chains sequenced from one sample in a study of blood T cell repertoires in COVID-19. Data came from immunoSEQ multiplex PCR; TCRdb stores just in-frame clones and leaves some out. Here the sample spans around 330,000 clones, around 88% being singletons. Sequencing used peripheral blood. These receptors all come from a woman in her thirties with COVID-19, enrolled during active disease.

The V call is TRBV29-1, the J call TRBJ1-4; TRBD1 aligns across 7 bases. Losses at the gene ends were 4 bases for V and 5 bases for J; bases not matched to a gene: 4. The CDR3 is 13 residues long. The germline V gene encodes CDR1 SQVTM and CDR2 ANQGSEA. Written as DNA, the CDR3 is TGCAGCGTTGTCCCACAGGGGAATGAAAAACTGTTTTTT. Its protein is CSVVPQGNEKLFF.

The chain combines TRBV19 with TRBJ2-5, with D unclear. Trimming took off 4 bases at V and 4 bases at J, with 13 bases between the two ends. The germline gives CDR1 LNHDA, CDR2 SQIVND (reference sequence). CDR3 length: 14 amino acids. CDR3 nucleotides: TGTGCCAGTAGTACCCTCTCGGGTGTAGAGACCCAGTACTTC. The encoded protein is CASSTLSGVETQYF. Using reference TRBV19 and TRBJ2-5 for the parts outside the CDR3, the full variable domain is DGGITQSPKYLFRKEGQNVTLSCEQNLNHDAMYWYRQDPGQGLRLIYYSQIVNDFQKGDIAEGYSVSREKKESFPLTVTSAQKNPTAFYLCASSTLSGVETQYFGPGTRLLVL.

The J gene is TRBJ2-1, the V gene TRBV6-1; weak D call: TRBD1 (5 bases). Germline V gives CDR1 MNHNS, CDR2 SASEGT. The CDR3 consists of 16 residues. Trimming cost V 4 bases and J 0 bases, with 13 bases left between them. DNA of the CDR3: TGTGCCAGCAGTGCCGAGTGGGGCCTCTCCTACAATGAGCAGTTCTTC. This translates into CASSAEWGLSYNEQFF.

The chain is built from TRBV19 and TRBJ2-1, with TRBD2 matching over 15 bases. The J segment lost 0 bases and the V segment lost 3 bases, leaving 3 bases of the junction unmatched. CDR3 length equals 18 residues. Germline CDR1 and CDR2: LNHDA and SQIVND (reference sequence). This CDR3 is CASSIGLAGGSSYNEQFF. As DNA, the CDR3 is TGTGCCAGTAGTATTGGACTAGCGGGGGGGAGCTCCTACAATGAGCAGTTCTTC.

As to this clone: This CDR3 is also generated by other DNA sequences in the sample. The J gene is TRBJ1-1, the V gene TRBV7-2, with TRBD1 matching 9 bases. This CDR3 is built from 14 residues. The germline CDR1 and CDR2 sequences are SGHTA and FQGNSA. Germline trimming cut 6 bases from V and 5 bases from J; bases unmatched to any gene: 7. CDR3: CASSFTGGSTEAFF. CDR3 nucleotides: TGTGCCAGCAGTTTTACAGGGGGCAGTACTGAAGCTTTCTTT.

V usage is TRBV6-5 and J usage is TRBJ1-1; unclear D gene. The CDR3 runs to 15 residues. Germline V lookup: CDR1 MNHEY, CDR2 SVGAGI. Trimming cost V 0 bases and J 0 bases, with 8 bases left between them. CDR3 nucleotide sequence: TGTGCCAGCAGTTACTCATACAGTGTGAACACTGAAGCTTTCTTT. Its translation is CASSYSYSVNTEAFF.

V is TRBV7-9 and J is TRBJ2-7; TRBD1 matches at 10 bases. The ends lost 1 base at V and 7 bases at J; junction bases unmatched: 7. CDR3 length: 15 residues. The germline V gene has CDR1 SEHNR and CDR2 FQNEAQ (reference sequence). Here the CDR3 reads CASSLEGTGAKEQYF. CDR3 DNA sequence: TGTGCCAGCAGCTTAGAGGGGACAGGGGCTAAAGAGCAGTACTTC.

V usage is TRBV11-3 and J usage is TRBJ2-3; 10 nucleotides align to TRBD2. Germline CDR1 SGHNT, CDR2 YENEEA. Trimming removed 5 bases from V and 5 bases from J; junction bases left unmatched: 19. This CDR3 spans 19 amino acids. CDR3 sequence reads: CASSLRVPEAGGYLDTQYF. In DNA form, the CDR3 reads TGTGCCAGCAGCCTGCGTGTACCCGAAGCGGGGGGGTATTTAGATACGCAGTATTTT. Drawing the rest from reference TRBV11-3 and TRBJ2-3, the complete variable domain is EAGVVQSPRYKIIEKKQPVAFWCNPISGHNTLYWYLQNLGQGPELLIRYENEEAVDDSQLPKDRFSAERLKGVDSTLKIQPAELGDSAVYLCASSLRVPEAGGYLDTQYFGPGTRLTVL.

V and J are TRBV28 and TRBJ2-7, with D possibly being TRBD2 (5 bases). V was shortened by 4 bases and J by 4 bases, with 17 bases between the two germline ends. From germline, CDR1 is MDHEN and CDR2 SYDVKM. This CDR3 region has 15 residues. The CDR3 nucleotides are TGTGCCAGCAGTTCACCCATGATTGGGGAGTACGAGCAGTACGTC. Amino acid sequence: CASSSPMIGEYEQYV.

This chain connects TRBV7-2 to TRBJ2-3; TRBD2 matches 10 bases. Germline V gene sequence: CDR1 SGHTA, CDR2 FQGNSA. CDR3 length equals 15 residues. V was pared by 5 bases and J by 3 bases, with 5 bases of the junction left unmatched. Here the CDR3 reads CASSIIAGGTDTQYF. DNA of the CDR3: TGTGCCAGCAGCATAATAGCGGGGGGAACAGATACGCAGTATTTT. Variable domain in full (rest from reference TRBV7-2 and TRBJ2-3): GAGVSQSPSNKVTEKGKDVELRCDPISGHTALYWYRQSLGQGLEFLIYFQGNSAPDKSGLPSDRFSAERTGGSVSTLTIQRTQQEDSAVYLCASSIIAGGTDTQYFGPGTRLTVL.

The chain links TRBV19 to TRBJ1-1; a weak D match, TRBD1 (5 bases). Germline assignment: CDR1 LNHDA and CDR2 SQIVND (reference sequence). Trimming pared 7 bases from V and 1 base from J, leaving 10 bases between. The CDR3 covers 13 residues. CDR3 coding DNA: TGTGCCAGTAACCCACAGGCGAACACTGAAGCTTTCTTT. This gives the protein CASNPQANTEAFF.

V and J are TRBV6-5 and TRBJ1-1, with TRBD1 matching over 7 bases. V gave up 0 bases and J gave up 5 bases; unmatched junction bases: 6. The germline V gene has CDR1 MNHEY and CDR2 SVGAGI. The CDR3 has 15 residues. The CDR3 is CASSYSNRGWTEAFF. CDR3 bases: TGTGCCAGCAGTTACTCGAACAGGGGATGGACTGAAGCTTTCTTT.

The chain employs TRBV21-1 and TRBJ1-6. TRBV21-1 is listed as a pseudogene. The CDR3 length is 13 residues. As DNA, the CDR3 is TGTGCCGCTGTGAGGGGGGGAGGTTCACCCCTCCACTTT. Amino acid sequence: CAAVRGGGSPLHF.

The rearrangement links TRBV3-1 (or the pseudogene TRBV3-2) to TRBJ1-2, with TRBD1 matching over 8 bases. The CDR3 length is 20 residues. The J segment lost 8 bases and the V segment lost 2 bases, leaving 25 bases of the junction unmatched. Germline lookup yields CDR1 LGHDT and CDR2 YNNKEL (reference sequence). The CDR3 sequence is CASSQFAGIGGTGRPSGYTF. CDR3 nucleotides: TGTGCCAGCAGCCAATTCGCGGGTATCGGAGGGACAGGCCGACCTTCGGGCTACACCTTC.

This clone is a singleton in its sample. CDR3 in DNA: TGCGCCAGCAGCCACGGGGACTCTCAATTCCAAGAGACCCAGTACTTC. Protein: CASSHGDSQFQETQYF. The chain joins TRBV4-1 to TRBJ2-5, with D possibly TRBD2 on 6 matching bases. With 3 bases removed from V and 1 base from J, the gap between germline ends came to 15 bases. Per the germline V gene, CDR1 is MGHRA and CDR2 is YSYEKL. This CDR3 spans 16 amino acids.

The rearrangement links TRBV7-9 to TRBJ2-7, with D unresolved. V was pared by 1 base and J by 4 bases, with 8 bases between. Per germline, CDR1 SEHNR and CDR2 FQNEAQ (reference sequence). The length of the CDR3 is 13 residues. The DNA of the CDR3 is TGTGCCAGCAGCTTAGATTCCGGGTACGAGCAGTACGTC. Protein product: CASSLDSGYEQYV.

The J gene is TRBJ2-2, the V gene TRBV6-1; 7 positions match TRBD2. CDR3 length equals 19 residues. Trimming cost V 2 bases and J 1 base; bases outside gene matches: 13. Germline lookup yields CDR1 MNHNS and CDR2 SASEGT. CDR3 nucleotides: TGTGCCAGCAGTGAACCCCCCGTTAGACGGGGGGTGAACACCGGGGAGCTGTTTTTT. It is translated as CASSEPPVRRGVNTGELFF.

The chain carries TRBV6-5 and TRBJ1-6; D is perhaps TRBD1 (6 bases). The CDR3 consists of 13 residues. Deletions cut 5 bases from V and 9 bases from J, with 11 bases between. Germline CDR1 MNHEY, CDR2 SVGAGI. In DNA form, the CDR3 reads TGTGCCAGCAGTCAGGGGATAGGTTCACCCCTCCACTTT. Its protein is CASSQGIGSPLHF.

The V gene is TRBV3-1 (or the pseudogene TRBV3-2), the J gene TRBJ1-2; no definite D call. The V gene's germline CDR1 is LGHDT and CDR2 YNNKEL (reference sequence). Trimming cost V 5 bases and J 4 bases, with 11 bases left between them. This CDR3 spans 13 amino acids. The CDR3 nucleotides are TGTGCCAGCAGCGAGGTTAATAGCTATGGCTACACCTTC. Its protein product is CASSEVNSYGYTF.

CDR3 coding DNA: TGTGCCAGCAGTTTGGGAACAGGGTTCCGGGCTTATGGCAATCAGCCCCAGCATTTT. As protein: CASSLGTGFRAYGNQPQHF. The gene calls are TRBV28 and TRBJ1-5, with TRBD1 as a possible D gene (6 bases). V gave up 3 bases and J gave up 2 bases, with 23 bases separating them. The CDR3 spans 19 residues. Germline loops: CDR1 MDHEN, CDR2 SYDVKM.

The chain has TRBV10-1 and TRBJ1-6; D might be TRBD1 (5 bases). Germline assignment: CDR1 WNHNN and CDR2 SYGVQD (reference sequence). The CDR3 spans 16 residues. V lost 4 bases, J lost 8 bases, and 18 bases lay in between. The chain's CDR3 is CASSVAGTPEYSPLHF. The CDR3 coding sequence is TGCGCCAGCAGTGTCGCCGGGACTCCGGAATATTCACCCCTCCACTTT.

The chain couples TRBV5-1 to TRBJ1-2; D gene unclear. Looked up from germline, CDR1 is SGHRS and CDR2 is YFSETQ. V shed 2 bases and J shed 6 bases, with 11 bases lying between them. This CDR3 is 13 amino acids long. The CDR3 sequence is CASSLTGNDGYTF. The CDR3 region has the DNA TGCGCCAGCAGCTTAACCGGGAACGATGGCTACACCTTC.

This clone was recorded only once. The gene calls are TRBV10-3 and TRBJ2-3; tentative D call: TRBD1 (5 bases). V was pared by 6 bases and J by 0 bases, with 10 bases between. The CDR3 length is 14 residues. Germline V CDR1 and CDR2: ENHRY, SYGVKD. The CDR3 nucleotides are TGTGCCATCAGGGCGGACACTAGCACAGATACGCAGTATTTT. Translated, it gives CAIRADTSTDTQYF.

The chain employs TRBV11-3 and TRBJ2-6, with D tentatively TRBD1 (6 bases). V lost 3 bases and J lost 3, with 9 bases in between. The CDR3 consists of 15 residues. Germline V gene data show CDR1 as SGHNT and CDR2 as YENEEA. For the CDR3, the DNA is TGTGCCAGCAGCTTTGCAGGGGTTGGGGCCAACGTCCTGACTTTC. This codes for CASSFAGVGANVLTF.

This clone was picked up one time. V is TRBV9 and J is TRBJ1-2; no reliable D call. This CDR3 spans 14 amino acids. Germline V lookup: CDR1 SGDLS, CDR2 YYNGEE. V lost 0 bases to trimming and J lost 6 bases, with 12 bases between them. The CDR3 loop reads CASSVGGGPDGYTF. CDR3 coding DNA: TGTGCCAGCAGCGTAGGAGGAGGGCCAGATGGCTACACCTTC.

This clone was seen a single time. This rearrangement joins TRBV5-4 to TRBJ2-1; 14 nucleotides match TRBD2. Trimming took 1 base from V and 8 from J; bases not matched to a gene: 8. CDR1 is SGHNT, CDR2 YYREEE, per germline (reference sequence). This CDR3 has 17 amino acids. The CDR3 region is CASSLPGTSGGGDEQFF. DNA of the CDR3: TGTGCCAGCAGCTTGCCCGGGACTAGCGGGGGTGGCGATGAGCAGTTCTTC.

This clone was counted only a few times. The V call is TRBV4-1, the J call TRBJ2-7; 8 positions match TRBD1. Germline V gives CDR1 MGHRA, CDR2 YSYEKL. The J segment lost 2 bases and the V segment lost 0 bases, leaving 12 bases of the junction unmatched. CDR3 size: 18 residues. This chain's CDR3 is CASSQDCRRQGKTYEQYV. The DNA of the CDR3 is TGCGCCAGCAGCCAAGACTGCCGGAGACAGGGGAAAACCTACGAGCAGTACGTC.

This clone was observed once. The CDR3 DNA sequence: TGTGCCAGCAGGTCAGTAAATCAGCCCCAGCATTTT. Translating gives CASRSVNQPQHF. The chain employs TRBV28 and TRBJ1-5; D call uncertain. CDR3 size: 12 residues. The V gene lost 6 bases and the J gene lost 4 bases, with 7 bases spanning the gap. Germline CDR1 and CDR2: MDHEN and SYDVKM.

The chain joins TRBV6-6 to TRBJ1-5; D perhaps matches TRBD1 (6 bases). There are 16 residues in the CDR3. Germline CDR1 and CDR2: MNHNY and SVGAGI (reference sequence). The V end lost 4 bases, the J end lost 0 bases, and 13 bases lay between the germline ends. The CDR3 region has the DNA TGTGCCAGCAGTTTTAAGGGGGGGAATAGCAATCAGCCCCAGCATTTT. Translated: CASSFKGGNSNQPQHF.

This chain connects TRBV11-2 to TRBJ1-2; 9 bases agree with TRBD1. Trimming removed 1 base from V and 8 bases from J; junction bases left unmatched: 2. Germline values: CDR1 SGHAT, CDR2 FQNNGV. The CDR3 runs to 13 residues. CDR3 residues: CASSLATGGGYTF. CDR3 DNA: TGTGCCAGCAGCTTAGCTACAGGGGGCGGCTACACCTTC.

The chain employs TRBV28 and TRBJ1-1, with D possibly TRBD1 on 6 matching bases. CDR3 length: 14 amino acids. V lost 5 bases to trimming and J lost 4 bases, with 14 bases between them. In germline, CDR1 is MDHEN, CDR2 SYDVKM. The CDR3 DNA reads as TGTGCCAGCAGTCTCGCAGGGGCCGGCACTGAAGCTTTCTTT. Translated, it gives CASSLAGAGTEAFF.